These 20 T cell receptor beta chains were sequenced from one sample in a study of shared clonotypes between healthy human individuals. Using immunoSEQ multiplex PCR, the repertoire was profiled, and TCRdb retains in-frame clones only, with some absent. The data show some 2.3 million clones, with about 92% seen just once and about 0.39% held by the top ten. The sample was naive CD4+ T cells from PBMCs. Subset defined: CD45RA+ positively selected. These receptors came from a man younger than 35 in good health. Some clones in this sample may be carry-over from other donors' samples.

As regards this clone: Other DNA sequences in this specimen translate into the identical CDR3. The genes are TRBV18 and TRBJ1-1; TRBD1 might be the D (6 bases). CDR1 and CDR2 (germline): KGHSH, LQKENI. V lost 3 bases and J 1 base, leaving 9 bases between the germline ends. This CDR3 is 14 amino acids long. CDR3: CASSPGGGNTEAFF. The CDR3 coding sequence is TGTGCCAGCTCACCGGGAGGGGGGAACACTGAAGCTTTCTTT.

The chain employs TRBV7-9 and TRBJ2-1; 10 nucleotides agree with TRBD1. Germline V gene lookup returns CDR1 SEHNR and CDR2 FQNEAQ (reference sequence). Trimming cost V 2 bases and J 10 bases; bases outside gene matches: 8. This CDR3 has 15 amino acids. The CDR3 region is CASSLRGTGAGEQFF. For the CDR3, the DNA is TGTGCCAGCAGCTTACGTGGGACAGGGGCCGGGGAGCAGTTCTTC.

The rearrangement links TRBV6-5 to TRBJ2-7; D gene ambiguous. The germline V and J ends were trimmed by 2 bases and 3 bases, with 8 bases remaining between them. This CDR3 has 13 residues. CDR1 and CDR2 from the germline V gene are MNHEY and SVGAGI. As DNA, the CDR3 is TGTGCCAGCAGTTACATGCGCAGCTACGAGCAGTACTTC. Translated, it gives CASSYMRSYEQYF.

This clone has only one observation. This chain connects TRBV6-4 to TRBJ1-4; the D gene is possibly TRBD1 (6 bases). The ends were cut back, 6 bases at V and 7 bases at J, with 15 bases in the middle. This CDR3 region has 14 residues. CDR1 is MRHNA, CDR2 SNTAGT, per germline. The CDR3, as DNA: TGTGCCAGCAGCCGGGACACGAGATTTGAAAAACTGTTTTTT. Translated: CASSRDTRFEKLFF.

This clone was seen only once. The chain recombines TRBV28 with TRBJ2-7; D gene ambiguous. The CDR3 covers 11 residues. Trimming removed 5 bases at V and 7 bases at J, with 9 bases between. Looked up from germline, CDR1 is MDHEN and CDR2 is SYDVKM. CDR3 nucleotide sequence: TGTGCCAGCAGTCGCTGGACGGAGCAGTACTTC. Translating gives CASSRWTEQYF.

V gene TRBV6-1 combines with J gene TRBJ2-1; perhaps D is TRBD1 or TRBD2 (5 bases each). Trimming pared 0 bases from V and 8 bases from J, leaving 8 bases between. CDR3 length: 13 residues. Germline values: CDR1 MNHNS, CDR2 SASEGT. CDR3 loop: CASSEAGVDEQFF. CDR3 nucleotide sequence: TGTGCCAGCAGTGAAGCGGGGGTGGATGAGCAGTTCTTC.

The chain joins TRBV5-4 to TRBJ2-3; 11 bases are shared with TRBD2. There are 15 residues in the CDR3. The ends lost 4 bases at V and 8 bases at J; junction bases unmatched: 9. Germline assignment: CDR1 SGHNT and CDR2 YYREEE (reference sequence). For the CDR3, the DNA is TGTGCCAGCAGCCCCGCTAGCGGGGGGACCGGTACGCAGTATTTT. It is translated as CASSPASGGTGTQYF. Complete variable domain (other parts from reference TRBV5-4 and TRBJ2-3): ETGVTQSPTHLIKTRGQQVTLRCSSQSGHNTVSWYQQALGQGPQFIFQYYREEENGRGNFPPRFSGLQFPNYSSELNVNALELDDSALYLCASSPASGGTGTQYFGPGTRLTVL.

V is TRBV9 and J is TRBJ2-1, with D perhaps matching TRBD1 or TRBD2 (5 bases each). CDR1 and CDR2 from the germline V gene are SGDLS and YYNGEE. V was clipped by 3 bases and J by 10 bases, with 20 bases between them. There are 15 residues in the CDR3. CDR3 sequence: CASSALGASPGEQFF. CDR3 in DNA: TGTGCCAGCAGCGCCCTTGGGGCTAGCCCAGGCGAGCAGTTCTTC.

The V call is TRBV9, the J call TRBJ1-5, with 8 bases identical to TRBD1. With V trimmed by 4 bases and J by 2 bases, 2 bases remained unmatched. This CDR3 has 14 residues. Germline V gene data show CDR1 as SGDLS and CDR2 as YYNGEE. This chain's CDR3 is CASSQTGGNQPQHF. The CDR3 nucleotides are TGTGCCAGCAGCCAGACAGGGGGCAATCAGCCCCAGCATTTT.

The rearrangement links TRBV5-1 to TRBJ1-1; TRBD1 is a possible D gene (6 bases). Germline CDR1 reads SGHRS; CDR2 reads YFSETQ. The V end lost 5 bases, the J end lost 7 bases, and 21 bases lay between the germline ends. The CDR3 has 15 residues. The DNA of the CDR3 is TGCGCCAGCAGGCCCCCCGGGACACCCGTTTTTGAAGCTTTCTTT. Encoded protein: CASRPPGTPVFEAFF.

The rearrangement uses TRBV2 and TRBJ2-5; a weak D match, TRBD1 (6 bases). This CDR3 comprises 13 residues. V lost 6 bases and J 9 bases, leaving 17 bases between the germline ends. The V gene's germline CDR1 is SNHLY and CDR2 FYNNEI. The CDR3, as DNA: TGTGCCAGCAGGGACAGTCGAGCCGAGTCCCAGTACTTC. Translated, it gives CASRDSRAESQYF.

The table lists this clone with a count of one. This chain joins TRBV2 and TRBJ2-1; D gene unclear. Trimming stripped 3 bases from V and 0 bases from J, with 9 bases between. Germline V gene lookup returns CDR1 SNHLY and CDR2 FYNNEI. CDR3 length: 15 residues. The CDR3 DNA sequence: TGTGCCAGCAGTGAGGAACAGATCTCCTACAATGAGCAGTTCTTC. Translating gives CASSEEQISYNEQFF.

The chain recombines TRBV12-5 with TRBJ2-7; possibly TRBD2 for D (5 bases). This CDR3 is 13 amino acids long. Trimming pared 2 bases from V and 5 bases from J, leaving 10 bases between. Germline V gene data show CDR1 as LGHNT and CDR2 as FRNRAP. The CDR3 sequence: CASGLTPGNEQYF. The CDR3 DNA reads TGTGCTAGTGGTTTGACCCCCGGGAACGAGCAGTACTTC.

V is TRBV2 and J is TRBJ2-5, with TRBD2 identical over 8 bases. From germline, CDR1 is SNHLY and CDR2 FYNNEI. This CDR3 has 16 amino acids. The junction had 12 bases not matched to a gene; V was cut back by 6 bases and J by 3 bases. CDR3 loop: CASREFRDGGEETQYF. The CDR3, as DNA: TGTGCCAGCAGAGAATTCCGGGACGGGGGGGAAGAGACCCAGTACTTC.

The chain carries TRBV7-2 and TRBJ1-4; TRBD1 is a possible D gene (5 bases). The CDR3 contains 15 residues. V shed 2 bases and J shed 8 bases, with 15 bases lying between them. From germline, CDR1 is SGHTA and CDR2 FQGNSA. CDR3: CASSLSGRVGEKLFF. CDR3 coding DNA: TGTGCCAGCAGCTTAAGTGGCAGGGTAGGAGAAAAACTGTTTTTT. Based on the CDR3 plus reference TRBV7-2 and TRBJ1-4, the full variable domain is GAGVSQSPSNKVTEKGKDVELRCDPISGHTALYWYRQSLGQGLEFLIYFQGNSAPDKSGLPSDRFSAERTGGSVSTLTIQRTQQEDSAVYLCASSLSGRVGEKLFFGSGTQLSVL.

This clone showed up just once. The rearrangement uses TRBV7-2 and TRBJ2-6; D is perhaps TRBD2 (5 bases). Germline CDR1 is SGHTA and CDR2 is FQGNSA. The V end lost 4 bases, the J end lost 14 bases, and 9 bases lay between the germline ends. The CDR3 runs to 11 residues. The CDR3 reads CASSSEELLTF. The CDR3, as DNA: TGTGCCAGCAGCTCGGAGGAACTCCTGACTTTC.

CDR3 protein: CASGTSYNEQFF. The CDR3 region has the DNA TGTGCCAGCGGGACATCCTACAATGAGCAGTTCTTC. The chain uses TRBV25-1 and TRBJ2-1, with D possibly TRBD1 on 6 matching bases. There are 12 residues in the CDR3. The V and J ends lost 8 bases and 1 base respectively, with 6 bases between them. CDR1 MGHDK and CDR2 SYGVNS come from the germline V gene.

This clone was seen a few times. V gene TRBV7-2 combines with J gene TRBJ2-1; D is possibly TRBD1 (6 bases). The CDR3 extends over 14 amino acids. The V gene lost 5 bases and the J gene lost 5 bases, with 13 bases spanning the gap. CDR1 SGHTA and CDR2 FQGNSA come from the germline V gene. Here the CDR3 DNA reads TGTGCCAGCAGCCCCTCGGACAGCCACAATGAGCAGTTCTTC. Protein sequence: CASSPSDSHNEQFF.

The chain combines TRBV7-3 with TRBJ2-1; 7 nucleotides agree with TRBD1. The germline CDR1 and CDR2 sequences are SGHTA and FQGTGA. J gave up 5 bases and V 5 bases, and 12 bases lay outside the gene matches. The length of the CDR3 is 16 residues. CDR3 sequence reads: CASSLLQGYSNNEQFF. In DNA form, the CDR3 reads TGTGCCAGCAGCCTCCTACAGGGGTACTCTAACAATGAGCAGTTCTTC.

The chain links TRBV7-9 to TRBJ2-1; 8 bases map to TRBD2. In germline, CDR1 is SEHNR, CDR2 FQNEAQ (reference sequence). J gave up 6 bases and V 1 base, and 5 bases lay outside the gene matches. This CDR3 spans 15 amino acids. The CDR3 is CASSLEVAGINEQFF. CDR3 DNA: TGTGCCAGCAGCTTAGAGGTAGCGGGGATCAATGAGCAGTTCTTC.